This T cell receptor beta chain stems from a study of T cells after yellow fever vaccination. Study in general: SMART-Seq v4 Ultra Low Input prepared libraries from low-cell fractions.

Trimming removed 1 base from V and 0 bases from J, with 12 bases in between. This CDR3 spans 16 amino acids. CDR1 is LNHDA, CDR2 SQIVND, per germline (reference sequence). In the case of this clonotype: Its antigen is undetermined.

Regarding the study as a whole: Repertoires sorted by FACS could include abundant clonotypes that are contaminants from the bulk population. Post-booster samples contained most primary-vaccination clones (approximately 97% CD4, about 90% CD8).

TCRdb fed the 5' RACE reads into MiXCR, producing one record per CDR3 protein. This table has about 320,000 distinct CDR3 sequences, approximately 4.5% appearing once. The clonotype comes from a man younger than 35 who received the YFV17D yellow fever vaccine. Sequences were derived from PBMCs, sampled 15 days after the yellow fever booster vaccination. V is TRBV19 and J is TRBJ1-2; unclear D gene. The CDR3 loop reads CASSIGYRGANYGYTF. The DNA of the CDR3 is TGTGCCAGTAGTATAGGGTACCGGGGAGCTAACTATGGCTACACCTTC.